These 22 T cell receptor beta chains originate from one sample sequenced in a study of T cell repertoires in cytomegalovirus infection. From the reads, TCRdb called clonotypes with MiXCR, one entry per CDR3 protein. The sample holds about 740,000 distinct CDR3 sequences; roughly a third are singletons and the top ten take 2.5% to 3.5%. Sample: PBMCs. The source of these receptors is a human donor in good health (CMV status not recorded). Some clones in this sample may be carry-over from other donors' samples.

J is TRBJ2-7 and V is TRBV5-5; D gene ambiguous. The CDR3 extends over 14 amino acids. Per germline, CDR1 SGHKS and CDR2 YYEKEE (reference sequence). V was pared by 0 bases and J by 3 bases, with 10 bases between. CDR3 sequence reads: CASSLETSYYEQYF. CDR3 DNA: TGTGCCAGCAGCTTGGAGACATCGTACTACGAGCAGTACTTC.

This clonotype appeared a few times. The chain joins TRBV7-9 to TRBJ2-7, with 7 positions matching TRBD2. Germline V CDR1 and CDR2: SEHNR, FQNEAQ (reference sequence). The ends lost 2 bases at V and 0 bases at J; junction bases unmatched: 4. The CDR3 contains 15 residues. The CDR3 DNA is TGTGCCAGCAGCTTATTCCAGCGGGGCTCCTACGAGCAGTACTTC. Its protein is CASSLFQRGSYEQYF.

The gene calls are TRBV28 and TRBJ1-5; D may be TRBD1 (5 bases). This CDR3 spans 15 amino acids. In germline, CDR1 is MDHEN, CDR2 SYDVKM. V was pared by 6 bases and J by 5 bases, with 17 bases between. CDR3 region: CASRSPGTDDQPQHF. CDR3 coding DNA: TGTGCCAGCAGATCCCCCGGGACGGATGATCAGCCCCAGCATTTT.

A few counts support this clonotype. The CDR3 nucleotides are TGTGCCAGCAGCTCGGGACTAGCGGGAGGGCGAGGTGAGCAGTTCTTC. Encoded protein: CASSSGLAGGRGEQFF. The chain combines TRBV11-2 with TRBJ2-1; TRBD2 matches 16 bases. V lost 4 bases, J lost 9 bases, and 6 bases stayed unmatched. The CDR3 loop spans 16 amino acids. The germline V gene encodes CDR1 SGHAT and CDR2 FQNNGV.

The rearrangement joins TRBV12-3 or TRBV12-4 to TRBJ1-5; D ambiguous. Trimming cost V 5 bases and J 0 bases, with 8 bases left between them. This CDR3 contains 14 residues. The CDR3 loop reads CASSTENSNQPQHF. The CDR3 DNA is TGTGCCAGCAGTACAGAAAATAGCAATCAGCCCCAGCATTTT.

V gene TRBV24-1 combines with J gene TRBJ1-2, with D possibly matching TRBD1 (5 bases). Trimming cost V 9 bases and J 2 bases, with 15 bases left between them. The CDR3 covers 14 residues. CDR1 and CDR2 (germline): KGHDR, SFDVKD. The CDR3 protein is CATPGEGLNYGYTF. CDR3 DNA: TGTGCCACCCCCGGGGAGGGGTTAAACTATGGCTACACCTTC.

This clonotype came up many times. CDR3: CSARTTSSYNSPLHF. The CDR3 nucleotides are TGCAGTGCTCGGACAACGAGCTCCTATAATTCACCCCTCCACTTT. The chain is built from TRBV20-1 and TRBJ1-6; maybe TRBD1 (5 bases). Germline CDR1 DFQATT, CDR2 SNEGSKA (reference sequence). Between the trimmed V and J ends, which lost 5 bases and 0 bases, there was a span of 11 bases. This CDR3 is 15 amino acids long.

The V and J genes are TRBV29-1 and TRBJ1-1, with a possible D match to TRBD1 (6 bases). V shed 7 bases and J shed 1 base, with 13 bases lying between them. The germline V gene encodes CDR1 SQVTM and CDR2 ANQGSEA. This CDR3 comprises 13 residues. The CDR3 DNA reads TGCAGCGCCAGAACAGGGACGAACACTGAAGCTTTCTTT. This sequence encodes CSARTGTNTEAFF.

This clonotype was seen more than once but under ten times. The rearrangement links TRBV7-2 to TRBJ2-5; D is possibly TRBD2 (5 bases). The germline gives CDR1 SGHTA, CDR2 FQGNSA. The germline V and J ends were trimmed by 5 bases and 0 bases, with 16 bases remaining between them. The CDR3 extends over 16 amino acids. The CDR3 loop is CASSPTPGLNQETQYF. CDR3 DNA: TGTGCCAGCAGCCCAACTCCCGGACTTAACCAAGAGACCCAGTACTTC.

The CDR3 nucleotides read TGCGCCAGCAGCTTGGACAGGAAACCTGGCACCGGGGAGCTGTTTTTT. Residues: CASSLDRKPGTGELFF. This sequence joins TRBV5-1 and TRBJ2-2; TRBD1 might be the D (5 bases). The CDR3 spans 16 residues. V dropped 0 bases and J dropped 4 bases, with 13 bases sitting between them. Germline values: CDR1 SGHRS, CDR2 YFSETQ.

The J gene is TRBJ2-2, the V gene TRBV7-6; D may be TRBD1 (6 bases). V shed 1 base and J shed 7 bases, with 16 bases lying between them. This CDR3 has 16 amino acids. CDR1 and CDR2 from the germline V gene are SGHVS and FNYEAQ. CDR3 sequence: CASSLETGIRDGELFF. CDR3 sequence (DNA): TGTGCCAGCAGCTTAGAAACAGGGATCCGGGACGGGGAGCTGTTTTTT.

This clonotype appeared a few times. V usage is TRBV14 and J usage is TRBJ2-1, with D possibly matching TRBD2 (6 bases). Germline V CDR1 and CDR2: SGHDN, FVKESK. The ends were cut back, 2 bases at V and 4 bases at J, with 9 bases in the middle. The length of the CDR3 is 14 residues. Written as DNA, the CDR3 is TGTGCCAGCAGCCAATCCGCGGGGTACAATGAGCAGTTCTTC. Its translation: CASSQSAGYNEQFF. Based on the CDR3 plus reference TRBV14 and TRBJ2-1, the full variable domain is EAGVTQFPSHSVIEKGQTVTLRCDPISGHDNLYWYRRVMGKEIKFLLHFVKESKQDESGMPNNRFLAERTGGTYSTLKVQPAELEDSGVYFCASSQSAGYNEQFFGPGTRLTVL.

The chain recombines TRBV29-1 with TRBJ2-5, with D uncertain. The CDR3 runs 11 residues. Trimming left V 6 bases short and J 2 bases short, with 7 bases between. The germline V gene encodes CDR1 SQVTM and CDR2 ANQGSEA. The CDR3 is CSVGNQETQYF. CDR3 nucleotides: TGCAGCGTAGGGAATCAAGAGACCCAGTACTTC. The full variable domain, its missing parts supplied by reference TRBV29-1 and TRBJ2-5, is SAVISQKPSRDICQRGTSLTIQCQVDSQVTMMFWYRQQPGQSLTLIATANQGSEATYESGFVIDKFPISRPNLTFSTLTVSNMSPEDSSIYLCSVGNQETQYFGPGTRLLVL.

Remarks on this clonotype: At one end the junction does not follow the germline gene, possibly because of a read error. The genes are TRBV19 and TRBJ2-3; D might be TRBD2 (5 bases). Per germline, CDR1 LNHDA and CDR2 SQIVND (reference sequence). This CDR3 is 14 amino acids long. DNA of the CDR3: TGCTCGTCTAGTACGGCCTCGGGATCAGATACTCAGTATTTT. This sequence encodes CSSSTASGSDTQYF.

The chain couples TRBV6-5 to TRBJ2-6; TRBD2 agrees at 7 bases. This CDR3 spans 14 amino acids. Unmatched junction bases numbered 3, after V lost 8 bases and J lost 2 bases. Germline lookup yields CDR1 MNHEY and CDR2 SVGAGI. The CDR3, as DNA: TGTGCCAGCCACCGGGGGGCTGGGGCCAACGTCCTGACTTTC. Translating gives CASHRGAGANVLTF.

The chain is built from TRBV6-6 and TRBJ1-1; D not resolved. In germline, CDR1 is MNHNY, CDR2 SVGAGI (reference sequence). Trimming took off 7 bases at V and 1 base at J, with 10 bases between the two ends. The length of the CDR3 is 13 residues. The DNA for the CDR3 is TGTGCCAGCAACTTAGAACGGAACACTGAAGCTTTCTTT. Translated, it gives CASNLERNTEAFF.

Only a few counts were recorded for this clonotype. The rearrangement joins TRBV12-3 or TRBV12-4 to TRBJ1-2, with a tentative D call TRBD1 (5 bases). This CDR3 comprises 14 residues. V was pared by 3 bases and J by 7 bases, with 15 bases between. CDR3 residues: CASSFAVLGGGYTF. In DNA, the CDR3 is TGTGCCAGCAGTTTTGCGGTCCTCGGGGGTGGCTACACCTTC.

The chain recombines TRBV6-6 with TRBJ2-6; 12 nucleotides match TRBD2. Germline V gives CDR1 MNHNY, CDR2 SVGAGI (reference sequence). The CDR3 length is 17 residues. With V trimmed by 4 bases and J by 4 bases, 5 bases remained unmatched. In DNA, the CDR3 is TGTGCCAGCAGTTTGACTAGCGGGAGATCAGGGGCCAACGTCCTGACTTTC. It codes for CASSLTSGRSGANVLTF.

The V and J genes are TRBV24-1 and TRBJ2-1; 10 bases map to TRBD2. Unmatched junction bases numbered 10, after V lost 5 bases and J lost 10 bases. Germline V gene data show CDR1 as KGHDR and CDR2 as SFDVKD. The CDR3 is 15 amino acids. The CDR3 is CATSAALAGVREQFF. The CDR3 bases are TGTGCCACCAGTGCCGCGCTAGCGGGAGTTAGGGAGCAGTTCTTC.

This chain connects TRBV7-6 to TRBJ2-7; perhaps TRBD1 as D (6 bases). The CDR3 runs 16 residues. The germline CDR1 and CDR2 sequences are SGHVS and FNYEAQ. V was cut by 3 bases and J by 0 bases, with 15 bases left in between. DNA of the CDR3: TGTGCCAGCAGCTTGAGAAATGGACAGAGCTCCTACGAGCAGTACTTC. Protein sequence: CASSLRNGQSSYEQYF.

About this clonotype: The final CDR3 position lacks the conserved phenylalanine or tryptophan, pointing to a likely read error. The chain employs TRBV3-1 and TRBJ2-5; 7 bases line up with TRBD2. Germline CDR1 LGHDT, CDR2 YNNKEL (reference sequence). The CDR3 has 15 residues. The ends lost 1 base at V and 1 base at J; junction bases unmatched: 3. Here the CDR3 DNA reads TGTGCCAGCAGCCAAGGGACTAGTTTCCAAGAGACCCAGTACTTA. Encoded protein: CASSQGTSFQETQYL.

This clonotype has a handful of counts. The CDR3 reads CASSGRGPNTGELFF. DNA for the CDR3: TGTGCCAGCAGTGGGAGGGGCCCGAACACCGGGGAGCTGTTTTTT. V and J are TRBV6-1 and TRBJ2-2; a possible D gene is TRBD2 (6 bases). The CDR3 loop spans 15 amino acids. Germline CDR1 MNHNS, CDR2 SASEGT. Trimming removed 4 bases at V and 0 bases at J, with 9 bases between.